Shown below are 17 T cell receptor beta chains from a single sample sequenced in a study of CD8+ T cells in alopecia areata. As the sequencing template, cDNA was produced by extracting RNA and reverse transcribing it. TCRdb keeps only in-frame clones here, not all; method: immunoSEQ multiplex PCR. The sample carries under 350,000 clones, 58% recorded once. Specified treatment: oral pan-JAK inhibitor, 5-10 mg twice daily. Sequencing used CD4+ T cells sorted from blood, obtained at week 24, from a patient treated with tofacitinib. The receptors originated from a human donor with alopecia areata.

V is TRBV27 and J is TRBJ1-1; D possibly corresponds to TRBD1 (5 bases). V lost 6 bases, J lost 1 base, and 12 bases lay in between. Germline lookup yields CDR1 MNHEY and CDR2 SMNVEV (reference sequence). CDR3 length: 14 residues. The CDR3 DNA follows: TGTGCCAGCAGGGCGGGGCAGCCGAACACTGAAGCTTTCTTT. The encoded protein is CASRAGQPNTEAFF.

This chain joins TRBV6-5 and TRBJ2-7; 11 nucleotides line up with TRBD1. The trim removed 6 bases at V and 5 bases at J, leaving 9 bases unmatched. This CDR3 has 15 amino acids. Germline CDR1 MNHEY, CDR2 SVGAGI. CDR3 DNA sequence: TGTGCCAGCAGCCGAGCGGGGGACAGGGGGAACGAGCAGTACTTC. It is translated as CASSRAGDRGNEQYF.

This clone turned up a few times. The chain joins TRBV6-5 to TRBJ2-7; 7 positions match TRBD1. V lost 5 bases to trimming and J lost 7 bases; unmatched junction nucleotides: 8. CDR1 is MNHEY, CDR2 SVGAGI, per germline. CDR3 length: 13 residues. In nucleotides, the CDR3 is TGTGCCAGCAGTCCCACAGGGGCCGGAGAGCAGTACTTC. Protein sequence: CASSPTGAGEQYF.

The rearrangement uses TRBV27 and TRBJ1-5, with D possibly being TRBD1 (5 bases). The CDR3 is made up of 15 amino acids. The germline V gene encodes CDR1 MNHEY and CDR2 SMNVEV (reference sequence). Trimming took 5 bases from V and 0 from J, leaving 11 bases between them. CDR3 region: CASSRDGYSNQPQHF. Written as DNA, the CDR3 is TGTGCCAGCAGTCGGGACGGGTATAGCAATCAGCCCCAGCATTTT.

There are a few counts of this clone. The sample has other DNA sequences that encode this CDR3 too. The V gene is TRBV9, the J gene TRBJ2-3; no firm D call. Trimming cost V 2 bases and J 2 bases, with 3 bases left between them. The germline V gene encodes CDR1 SGDLS and CDR2 YYNGEE. This CDR3 contains 12 residues. The CDR3 is CASSVATDTQYF. Written as DNA, the CDR3 is TGTGCCAGCAGCGTCGCCACAGATACGCAGTATTTT. Full variable domain (outside the CDR3, taken from reference TRBV9 and TRBJ2-3): DSGVTQTPKHLITATGQRVTLRCSPRSGDLSVYWYQQSLDQGLQFLIQYYNGEERAKGNILERFSAQQFPDLHSELNLSSLELGDSALYFCASSVATDTQYFGPGTRLTVL.

V and J are TRBV4-1 and TRBJ2-1; TRBD2 might be the D (5 bases). CDR1 and CDR2 (germline): MGHRA, YSYEKL. Trimming stripped 1 base from V and 0 bases from J, with 19 bases between. The CDR3 contains 19 residues. The CDR3 sequence: CASSQAKGPAESSYNEQFF. The CDR3 nucleotides are TGCGCCAGCAGCCAAGCTAAGGGCCCAGCGGAGAGCTCCTACAATGAGCAGTTCTTC.

This clone was observed a handful of times. The chain recombines TRBV5-4 with TRBJ2-4; 9 bases agree with TRBD1. The CDR3 has 15 amino acids. The trim removed 6 bases at V and 5 bases at J, leaving 9 bases unmatched. Germline values: CDR1 SGHNT, CDR2 YYREEE (reference sequence). Here the CDR3 DNA reads TGTGCCAGCACCCCCGGGACAGGGAGAGAAAACATTCAGTACTTC. Translating it yields CASTPGTGRENIQYF.

To note about this clone: Other nucleotide sequences in the sample specify the same CDR3. The chain is built from TRBV30 and TRBJ1-2; 9 nucleotides agree with TRBD1. V lost 3 bases to trimming and J lost 5 bases; unmatched junction nucleotides: 1. Germline CDR1 is GTSNPN and CDR2 is SVGIG (reference sequence). This CDR3 has 12 residues. CDR3 amino acids: CAWSGTGYGYTF. The CDR3 DNA is TGTGCCTGGAGCGGGACAGGGTATGGCTACACCTTC.

The chain recombines TRBV30 with TRBJ1-1; 8 bases are a match to TRBD1. CDR3 length equals 17 residues. V trimming: 3 bases; J trimming: 5 bases; junction bases outside the gene matches: 17. Germline V gene sequence: CDR1 GTSNPN, CDR2 SVGIG (reference sequence). The CDR3 DNA is TGTGCCTGGAGCCAACCGGCCCCCCGACAGGGGAATACTGAAGCTTTCTTT. Translating gives CAWSQPAPRQGNTEAFF.

The chain combines TRBV29-1 with TRBJ2-5; D is unclear. The CDR3 sequence is 12 residues long. The germline V and J ends were trimmed by 4 bases and 2 bases, with 8 bases remaining between them. CDR1 is SQVTM and CDR2 is ANQGSEA in the germline V gene. This CDR3 reads CSVASLQETQYF. The CDR3 DNA reads TGCAGCGTTGCTTCTTTACAAGAGACCCAGTACTTC.

The chain combines TRBV5-1 with TRBJ1-1, with 7 bases matching TRBD1. Germline V gene data show CDR1 as SGHRS and CDR2 as YFSETQ. The CDR3 consists of 14 residues. After removal of 6 bases from V and 5 bases from J, the junction contained 10 bases not matched to a gene. The CDR3 sequence is CASTIQGVETEAFF. The CDR3 bases are TGCGCCAGCACCATCCAGGGGGTAGAGACTGAAGCTTTCTTT.

This sequence joins TRBV7-3 and TRBJ2-3, with unresolved D. The CDR3 contains 13 residues. Germline CDR1 reads SGHTA; CDR2 reads FQGTGA. V was pared by 2 bases and J by 4 bases, with 7 bases between. This CDR3 is CASSLQSADTQYF. The CDR3 DNA reads TGTGCCAGCAGCTTACAGTCCGCAGATACGCAGTATTTT. The whole variable domain, filled in from reference TRBV7-3 and TRBJ2-3, reads GAGVSQTPSNKVTEKGKYVELRCDPISGHTALYWYRQSLGQGPEFLIYFQGTGAADDSGLPNDRFFAVRPEGSVSTLKIQRTERGDSAVYLCASSLQSADTQYFGPGTRLTVL.

This clone showed up just once. The chain is built from TRBV15 and TRBJ1-2, with unresolved D. Germline V gives CDR1 LNHNV, CDR2 YYDKDF (reference sequence). The CDR3 is 17 residues long. Between the trimmed V and J ends, which lost 0 bases and 4 bases, there was a span of 18 bases. CDR3 loop: CATSREPTWTFGYGYTF. CDR3 sequence (DNA): TGTGCCACCAGCAGAGAGCCGACCTGGACTTTCGGCTATGGCTACACCTTC. The complete variable domain, with remaining parts taken from reference TRBV15 and TRBJ1-2, reads DAMVIQNPRYQVTQFGKPVTLSCSQTLNHNVMYWYQQKSSQAPKLLFHYYDKDFNNEADTPDNFQSRRPNTSFCFLDIRSPGLGDTAMYLCATSREPTWTFGYGYTFGSGTRLTVV.

The chain carries TRBV6-1 and TRBJ1-5; D ambiguous. The CDR3 length is 13 residues. Trimming left V 2 bases short and J 7 bases short, with 9 bases between. The V gene's germline CDR1 is MNHNS and CDR2 SASEGT. The CDR3 DNA reads as TGTGCCAGCAGTGAACTTATCGGGCAGCCCCAGCATTTT. This encodes CASSELIGQPQHF.

There are a few counts of this clone. V usage is TRBV5-4 and J usage is TRBJ1-1, with a possible D match to TRBD1 (5 bases). V lost 9 bases and J lost 1, with 10 bases in between. In germline, CDR1 is SGHNT, CDR2 YYREEE (reference sequence). The CDR3 covers 12 residues. CDR3 residues: CATSGRNTEAFF. As DNA, the CDR3 is TGTGCCACCTCAGGGAGGAACACTGAAGCTTTCTTT.

The chain employs TRBV9 and TRBJ2-5, with 8 nucleotides matching TRBD2. Germline V CDR1 and CDR2: SGDLS, YYNGEE. The CDR3 is 14 residues long. The J segment lost 5 bases and the V segment lost 4 bases, leaving 7 bases of the junction unmatched. The CDR3 is CASSPGGAGETQYF. The DNA for the CDR3 is TGTGCCAGCAGCCCCGGGGGGGCCGGGGAGACCCAGTACTTC.

This sequence joins TRBV10-3 and TRBJ2-1; 9 nucleotides agree with TRBD2. The CDR3 has 15 amino acids. V lost 7 bases and J lost 8; bases outside the gene matches: 12. The germline V gene has CDR1 ENHRY and CDR2 SYGVKD. The DNA for the CDR3 is TGTGCCATCATGGGTAGCGGGGGCCCGATGGATGAGCAGTTCTTC. Translated: CAIMGSGGPMDEQFF.